Listed here are 15 T cell receptor beta chains from one sample, sequenced in a study of OX40 agonist ivuxolimab in advanced cancers. Only in-frame clones appear in the TCRdb table, and some are missing; sequencing was by immunoSEQ multiplex PCR. The table shows tens of thousands of clones, with around 90% occurring only once. The specimen was CD4+ or CD8+ T cells sorted from blood, collected in a trial of the OX40 agonist ivuxolimab. The source of these receptors is an adult with an advanced solid tumor such as melanoma, head and neck, liver or kidney cancer.

This clone was seen only a few times. This chain links TRBV7-6 with TRBJ2-5; 9 bases match TRBD2. From germline, CDR1 is SGHVS and CDR2 FNYEAQ. The CDR3 runs 19 residues. V gave up 0 bases and J gave up 2 bases; unmatched junction bases: 13. CDR3 sequence reads: CASSLAPGGGAVGQETQYF. CDR3 in DNA: TGTGCCAGCAGCTTAGCGCCTGGCGGGGGGGCAGTAGGACAAGAGACCCAGTACTTC.

This chain joins TRBV7-9 and TRBJ2-1, with 10 bases fitting TRBD2. The CDR3 is 16 residues long. CDR1 is SEHNR, CDR2 FQNEAQ, per germline (reference sequence). V was pared by 4 bases and J by 6 bases, with 9 bases of the junction left unmatched. The CDR3 spells CASSSSGGRGANEQFF. The CDR3 region has the DNA TGTGCCAGCAGCTCTAGCGGGGGACGGGGGGCCAATGAGCAGTTCTTC.

The chain carries TRBV9 and TRBJ2-3; 8 bases line up with TRBD1. The CDR3 is made up of 18 amino acids. Germline V gives CDR1 SGDLS, CDR2 YYNGEE. The ends lost 0 bases at V and 10 bases at J; junction bases unmatched: 19. The CDR3 spells CASSVGLRDRTSLGAQYF. CDR3 coding DNA: TGTGCCAGCAGCGTAGGTCTCCGGGACAGGACATCCCTGGGGGCGCAGTATTTT. Variable domain in full (rest from reference TRBV9 and TRBJ2-3): DSGVTQTPKHLITATGQRVTLRCSPRSGDLSVYWYQQSLDQGLQFLIQYYNGEERAKGNILERFSAQQFPDLHSELNLSSLELGDSALYFCASSVGLRDRTSLGAQYFGPGTRLTVL.

This clone came up once. V is TRBV7-9 and J is TRBJ2-1; 10 positions agree with TRBD1. The CDR3 is made up of 17 amino acids. In germline, CDR1 is SEHNR, CDR2 FQNEAQ (reference sequence). J was trimmed by 2 bases and V by 1 base; bases with no gene match: 5. The CDR3 loop is CASSLEPGQGPYNEQFF. The CDR3 DNA follows: TGTGCCAGCAGCTTAGAGCCGGGACAGGGGCCCTACAATGAGCAGTTCTTC.

In its sample, this clone was seen once. V gene TRBV27 combines with J gene TRBJ2-1, with 9 bases fitting TRBD2. The ends lost 2 bases at V and 4 bases at J; junction bases unmatched: 3. Looked up from germline, CDR1 is MNHEY and CDR2 is SMNVEV (reference sequence). This CDR3 region has 15 residues. CDR3 sequence (DNA): TGTGCCAGCAGTTTACGGCGGGGGGGATACAATGAGCAGTTCTTC. This gives the protein CASSLRRGGYNEQFF.

V and J are TRBV28 and TRBJ1-3, with D perhaps matching TRBD1 (5 bases). The CDR3 is 12 residues long. The V gene lost 3 bases and the J gene lost 8 bases, with 8 bases spanning the gap. CDR1 is MDHEN, CDR2 SYDVKM, per germline. This CDR3 reads CASSLGPHTIYF. The CDR3 DNA reads as TGTGCCAGCAGTTTGGGGCCCCACACCATATATTTT.

The rearrangement uses TRBV6-1 and TRBJ1-4; D is possibly TRBD1 (5 bases). CDR3 length: 17 residues. Germline V gene data show CDR1 as MNHNS and CDR2 as SASEGT. V gave up 2 bases and J gave up 0 bases, with 13 bases separating them. The chain's CDR3 is CASSEFGGYTTNEKLFF. The CDR3 region has the DNA TGTGCCAGCAGTGAATTCGGGGGATACACAACTAATGAAAAACTGTTTTTT.

J is TRBJ2-7 and V is TRBV11-2; D may be TRBD1 (5 bases). This CDR3 is 12 amino acids long. The V gene's germline CDR1 is SGHAT and CDR2 FQNNGV. V shed 7 bases and J shed 2 bases, with 9 bases lying between them. This CDR3 is CASKSGPYEQYF. The DNA for the CDR3 is TGTGCCAGCAAGTCAGGGCCCTACGAGCAGTACTTC.

The chain employs TRBV11-2 and TRBJ2-2; possible D gene TRBD2, 6 bases. CDR1 is SGHAT and CDR2 is FQNNGV in the germline V gene. V was pared by 4 bases and J by 4 bases, with 16 bases between. The CDR3 sequence is 16 residues long. In DNA form, the CDR3 reads TGTGCCAGCAGCTCCAGGCAGGGAGGAGGCACCGGGGAGCTGTTTTTT. Encoded protein: CASSSRQGGGTGELFF.

This chain connects TRBV7-7 to TRBJ2-2; TRBD1 is a possible D gene (6 bases). CDR3 length: 18 amino acids. Per germline, CDR1 SSHAT and CDR2 FNYEAQ (reference sequence). The V gene lost 1 base and the J gene lost 6 bases, with 21 bases spanning the gap. The chain's CDR3 is CASSLVKDSGTSAGELFF. The DNA for the CDR3 is TGTGCCAGCAGCTTAGTTAAGGACAGCGGAACCTCAGCCGGGGAGCTGTTTTTT.

V and J are TRBV2 and TRBJ2-3; the match to TRBD2 covers 9 bases. Trimming at V came to 7 bases and at J to 0 bases, leaving 2 bases not matched to a gene. There are 14 residues in the CDR3. Germline-derived CDR1 and CDR2 are SNHLY and FYNNEI. CDR3 nucleotide sequence: TGTGCCAGCAAGACTAGCGGTAGCACAGATACGCAGTATTTT. It is translated as CASKTSGSTDTQYF.

The chain has TRBV19 and TRBJ1-5; TRBD1 might be the D (6 bases). This CDR3 has 16 residues. CDR1 is LNHDA, CDR2 SQIVND, per germline (reference sequence). The ends were cut back, 4 bases at V and 6 bases at J, with 19 bases in the middle. The CDR3 here is CASSNQGGAGGQPQHF. The CDR3, as DNA: TGTGCCAGTAGTAACCAAGGGGGGGCCGGGGGTCAGCCCCAGCATTTT.

The chain has TRBV19 and TRBJ1-6; 9 positions agree with TRBD1. The germline V gene has CDR1 LNHDA and CDR2 SQIVND (reference sequence). The CDR3 has 14 amino acids. The junction had 3 bases not matched to a gene; V was cut back by 4 bases and J by 8 bases. The CDR3 reads CASSRTGVDSPLHF. As DNA, the CDR3 is TGTGCCAGTAGTAGGACAGGGGTGGATTCACCCCTCCACTTT.

The CDR3: CASSLRVTTDTQYF. DNA of the CDR3: TGCGCCAGCAGCTTGAGAGTTACGACAGATACGCAGTATTTT. J is TRBJ2-3 and V is TRBV5-1; no clear D. This CDR3 is 14 amino acids long. The ends were cut back, 1 base at V and 3 bases at J, with 9 bases in the middle. The germline CDR1 and CDR2 sequences are SGHRS and YFSETQ.

This chain uses TRBV5-1 with TRBJ1-2; 11 nucleotides match TRBD1. This CDR3 has 14 amino acids. Per germline, CDR1 SGHRS and CDR2 YFSETQ. The ends lost 1 base at V and 8 bases at J; junction bases unmatched: 4. In nucleotides, the CDR3 is TGCGCCAGCAGCTTGACCGGGACAGGGGGAGGCTACACCTTC. Translating gives CASSLTGTGGGYTF.